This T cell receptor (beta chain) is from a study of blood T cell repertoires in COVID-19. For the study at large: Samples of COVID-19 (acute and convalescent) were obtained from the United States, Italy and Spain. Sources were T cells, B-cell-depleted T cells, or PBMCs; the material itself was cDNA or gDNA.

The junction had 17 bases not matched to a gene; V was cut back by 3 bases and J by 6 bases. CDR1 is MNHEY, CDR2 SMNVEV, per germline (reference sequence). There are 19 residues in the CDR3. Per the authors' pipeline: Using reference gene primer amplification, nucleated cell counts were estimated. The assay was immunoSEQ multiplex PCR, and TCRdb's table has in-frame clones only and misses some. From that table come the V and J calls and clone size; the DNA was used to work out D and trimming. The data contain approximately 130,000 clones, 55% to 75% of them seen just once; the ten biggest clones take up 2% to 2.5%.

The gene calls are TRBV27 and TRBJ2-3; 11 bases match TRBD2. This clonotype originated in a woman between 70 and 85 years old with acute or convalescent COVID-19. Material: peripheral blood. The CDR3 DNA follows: TGTGCCAGCAGTTTCCCCCCCGGGTCTCATAGCGGGGGGGCGGATACGCAGTATTTT. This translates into CASSFPPGSHSGGADTQYF.